The entry below describes one TCR beta chain. The data were taken from a study of blood T cell repertoires in COVID-19. As originally analysed: Nucleated cell number was recorded as an estimate derived from reference gene primer amplification. Clones were sequenced by immunoSEQ multiplex PCR, and TCRdb holds only the in-frame ones, with some missing. D and trimming were read from the DNA, whereas the V and J calls and clone size are those reported in that table. The table includes about 190,000 clones, about 78% detected once. There are 16 residues in the CDR3. The V end lost 0 bases, the J end lost 2 bases, and 14 bases lay between the germline ends. Germline CDR1 SGHRS, CDR2 YFSETQ.

The chain combines TRBV5-1 with TRBJ1-1; TRBD1 is a possible D gene (6 bases). Material for sequencing was PBMCs or T cells enriched from blood (not recorded which). This sequence originates from a woman aged 45-59 years who had recovered from COVID-19. The DNA of the CDR3 is TGCGCCAGCAGCTTGGTTACGACAGGCCTCAACACTGAAGCTTTCTTT. Translation: CASSLVTTGLNTEAFF.